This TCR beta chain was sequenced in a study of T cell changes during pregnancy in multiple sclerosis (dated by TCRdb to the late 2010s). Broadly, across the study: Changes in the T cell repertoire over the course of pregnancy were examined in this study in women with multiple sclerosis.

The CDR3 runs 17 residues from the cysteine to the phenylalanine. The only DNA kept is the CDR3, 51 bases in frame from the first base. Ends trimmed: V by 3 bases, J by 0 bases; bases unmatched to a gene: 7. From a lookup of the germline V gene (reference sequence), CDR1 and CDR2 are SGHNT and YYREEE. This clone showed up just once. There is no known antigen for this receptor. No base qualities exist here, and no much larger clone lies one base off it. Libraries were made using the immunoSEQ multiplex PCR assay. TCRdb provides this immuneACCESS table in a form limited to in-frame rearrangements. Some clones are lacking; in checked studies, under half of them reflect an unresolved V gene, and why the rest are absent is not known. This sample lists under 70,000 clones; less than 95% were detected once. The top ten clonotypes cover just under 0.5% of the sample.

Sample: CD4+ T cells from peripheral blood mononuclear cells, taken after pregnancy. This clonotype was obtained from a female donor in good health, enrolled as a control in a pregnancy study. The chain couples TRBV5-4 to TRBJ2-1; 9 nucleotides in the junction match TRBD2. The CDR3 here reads CASSSGSGGSSYNEQFF. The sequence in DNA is TGTGCCAGCAGCTCCGGTAGCGGGGGAAGCTCCTACAATGAGCAGTTCTTC.